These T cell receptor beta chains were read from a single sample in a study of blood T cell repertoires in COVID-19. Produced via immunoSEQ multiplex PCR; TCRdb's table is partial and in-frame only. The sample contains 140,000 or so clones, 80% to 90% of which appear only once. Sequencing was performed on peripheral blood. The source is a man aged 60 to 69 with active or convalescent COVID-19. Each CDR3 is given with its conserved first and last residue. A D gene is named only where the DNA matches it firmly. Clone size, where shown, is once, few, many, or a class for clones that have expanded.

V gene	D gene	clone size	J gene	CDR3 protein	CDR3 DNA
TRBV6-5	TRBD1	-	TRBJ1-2	CASSPLPGQGFGYTF	TGTGCCAGCAGTCCCCTGCCCGGACAGGGGTTTGGCTACACCTTC
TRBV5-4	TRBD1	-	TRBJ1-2	CASSFPQGAQANYGYTF	TGTGCCAGCAGCTTTCCACAGGGGGCGCAGGCTAACTATGGCTACACCTTC
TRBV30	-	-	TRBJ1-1	CAWRRIPGNTEAFF	TGTGCCTGGAGGCGGATCCCGGGGAACACTGAAGCTTTCTTT
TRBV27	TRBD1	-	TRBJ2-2	CASSLSGQGTRTGELFF	TGTGCCAGCAGTTTATCGGGACAGGGGACGCGCACCGGGGAGCTGTTTTTT
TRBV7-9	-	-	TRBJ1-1	CASSSLGGINTEAFF	TGTGCCAGCAGCTCCCTTGGAGGGATAAACACTGAAGCTTTCTTT
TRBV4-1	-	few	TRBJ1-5	CASSQDRDRVYQPQHF	TGCGCCAGCAGCCAAGACAGGGATCGGGTTTATCAGCCCCAGCATTTT
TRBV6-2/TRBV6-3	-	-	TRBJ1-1	CASSYSRGLTLNTEAFF	TGTGCCAGCAGTTACTCGCGGGGTCTAACCTTGAACACTGAAGCTTTCTTT
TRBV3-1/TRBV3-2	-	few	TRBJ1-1	CASSQDRGTEAFF	TGTGCCAGCAGCCAAGATAGGGGGACTGAAGCTTTCTTT
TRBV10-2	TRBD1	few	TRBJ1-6	CASSDLDRMYNSPLHF	TGCGCCAGCAGTGATTTGGACAGGATGTATAATTCACCCCTCCACTTT
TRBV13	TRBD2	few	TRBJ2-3	CASSARLAGGADTQYF	TGTGCCAGCAGCGCAAGACTAGCGGGAGGGGCAGATACGCAGTATTTT
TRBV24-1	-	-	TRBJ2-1	CATSDPRSIPEQFF	TGTGCCACCAGTGATCCCCGGTCAATCCCAGAGCAGTTCTTC
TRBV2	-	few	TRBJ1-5	CASSAVLMGQPQHF	TGTGCCAGCAGCGCGGTTTTAATGGGTCAGCCCCAGCATTTT
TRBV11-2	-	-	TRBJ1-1	CASVNRGSTEAFF	TGTGCCAGCGTAAATCGGGGGAGTACTGAAGCTTTCTTT
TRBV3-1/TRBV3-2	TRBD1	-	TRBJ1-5	CASSQAGTGGSQPQHF	TGTGCCAGCAGCCAAGCTGGGACAGGGGGTTCTCAGCCCCAGCATTTT
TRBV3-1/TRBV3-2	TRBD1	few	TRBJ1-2	CASSQAFIRGQGGYTF	TGTGCCAGCAGCCAAGCTTTCATCAGGGGGCAGGGGGGCTACACCTTC